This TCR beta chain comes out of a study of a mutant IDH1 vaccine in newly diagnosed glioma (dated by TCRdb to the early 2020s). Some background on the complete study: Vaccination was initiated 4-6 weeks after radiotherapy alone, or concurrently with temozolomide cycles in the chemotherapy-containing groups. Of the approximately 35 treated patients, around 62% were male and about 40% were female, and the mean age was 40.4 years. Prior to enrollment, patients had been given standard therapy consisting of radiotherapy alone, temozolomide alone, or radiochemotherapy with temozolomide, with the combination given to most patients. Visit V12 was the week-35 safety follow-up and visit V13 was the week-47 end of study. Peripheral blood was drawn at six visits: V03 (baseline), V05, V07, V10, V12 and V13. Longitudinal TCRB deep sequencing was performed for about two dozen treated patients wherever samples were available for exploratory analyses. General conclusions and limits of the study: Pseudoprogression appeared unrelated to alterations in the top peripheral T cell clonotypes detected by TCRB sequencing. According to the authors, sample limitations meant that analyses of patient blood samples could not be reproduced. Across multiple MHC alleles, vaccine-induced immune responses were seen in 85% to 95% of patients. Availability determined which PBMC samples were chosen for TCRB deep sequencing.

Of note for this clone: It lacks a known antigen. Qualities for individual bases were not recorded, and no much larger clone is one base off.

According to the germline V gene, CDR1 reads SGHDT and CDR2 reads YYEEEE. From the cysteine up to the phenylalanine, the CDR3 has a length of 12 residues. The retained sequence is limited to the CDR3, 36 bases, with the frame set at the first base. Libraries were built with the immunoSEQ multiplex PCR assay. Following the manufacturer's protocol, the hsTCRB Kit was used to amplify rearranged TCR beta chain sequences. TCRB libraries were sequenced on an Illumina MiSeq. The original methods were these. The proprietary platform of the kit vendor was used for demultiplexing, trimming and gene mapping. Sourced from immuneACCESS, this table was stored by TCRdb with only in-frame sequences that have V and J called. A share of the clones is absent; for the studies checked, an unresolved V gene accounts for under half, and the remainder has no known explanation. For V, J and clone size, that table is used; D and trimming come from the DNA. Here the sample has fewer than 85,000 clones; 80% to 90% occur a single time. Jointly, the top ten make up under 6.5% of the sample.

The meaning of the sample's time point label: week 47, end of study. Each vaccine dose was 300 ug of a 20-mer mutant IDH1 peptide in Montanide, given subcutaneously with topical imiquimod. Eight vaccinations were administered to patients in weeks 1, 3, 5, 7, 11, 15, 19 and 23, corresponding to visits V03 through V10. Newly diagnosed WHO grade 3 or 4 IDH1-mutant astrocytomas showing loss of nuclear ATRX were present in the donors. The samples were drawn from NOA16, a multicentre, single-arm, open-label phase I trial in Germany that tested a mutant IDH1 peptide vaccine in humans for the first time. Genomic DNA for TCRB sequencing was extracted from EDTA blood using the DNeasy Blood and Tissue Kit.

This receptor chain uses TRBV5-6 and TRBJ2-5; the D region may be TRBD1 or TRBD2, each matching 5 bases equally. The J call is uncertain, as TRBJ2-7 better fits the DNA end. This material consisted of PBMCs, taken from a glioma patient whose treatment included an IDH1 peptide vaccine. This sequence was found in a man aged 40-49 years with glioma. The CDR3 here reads CASSLGAFEQYF. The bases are TGTGCCAGCAGCCTCGGGGCCTTCGAGCAGTACTTC.